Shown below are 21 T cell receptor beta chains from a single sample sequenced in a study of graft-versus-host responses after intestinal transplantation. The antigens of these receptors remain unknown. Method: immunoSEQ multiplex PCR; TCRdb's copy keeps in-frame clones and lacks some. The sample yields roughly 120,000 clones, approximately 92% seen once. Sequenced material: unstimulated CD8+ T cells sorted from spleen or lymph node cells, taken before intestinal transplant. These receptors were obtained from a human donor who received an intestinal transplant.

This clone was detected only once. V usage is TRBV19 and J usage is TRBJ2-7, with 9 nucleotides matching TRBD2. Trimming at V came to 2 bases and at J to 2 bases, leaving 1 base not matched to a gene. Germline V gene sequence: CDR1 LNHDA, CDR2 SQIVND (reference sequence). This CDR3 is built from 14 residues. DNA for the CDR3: TGTGCCAGTAGTATACTAGCGGGAACCTACGAGCAGTACTTC. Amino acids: CASSILAGTYEQYF.

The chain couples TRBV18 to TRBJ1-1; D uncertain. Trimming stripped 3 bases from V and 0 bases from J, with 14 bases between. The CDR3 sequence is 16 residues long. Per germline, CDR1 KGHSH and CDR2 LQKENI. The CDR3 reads CASSPSQAKMNTEAFF. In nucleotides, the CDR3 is TGTGCCAGCTCACCCTCCCAGGCAAAAATGAACACTGAAGCTTTCTTT.

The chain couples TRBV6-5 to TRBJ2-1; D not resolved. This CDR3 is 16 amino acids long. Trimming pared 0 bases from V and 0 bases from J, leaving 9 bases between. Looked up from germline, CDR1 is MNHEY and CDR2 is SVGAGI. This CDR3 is CASSYSIPSSYNEQFF. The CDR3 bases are TGTGCCAGCAGTTACTCGATCCCAAGCTCCTACAATGAGCAGTTCTTC.

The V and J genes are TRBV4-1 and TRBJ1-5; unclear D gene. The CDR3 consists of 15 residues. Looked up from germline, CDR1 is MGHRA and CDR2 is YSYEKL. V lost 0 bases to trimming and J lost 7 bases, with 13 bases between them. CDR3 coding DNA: TGCGCCAGCAGCCAAGATGCGGGGTCTCGGCAGCCCCAGCATTTT. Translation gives CASSQDAGSRQPQHF.

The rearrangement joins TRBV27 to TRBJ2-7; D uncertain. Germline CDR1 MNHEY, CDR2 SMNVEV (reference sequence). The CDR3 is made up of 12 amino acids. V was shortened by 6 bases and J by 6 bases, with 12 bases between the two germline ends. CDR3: CASSSSSAEQYF. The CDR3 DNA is TGTGCCAGCAGCTCCTCGTCGGCCGAGCAGTACTTC.

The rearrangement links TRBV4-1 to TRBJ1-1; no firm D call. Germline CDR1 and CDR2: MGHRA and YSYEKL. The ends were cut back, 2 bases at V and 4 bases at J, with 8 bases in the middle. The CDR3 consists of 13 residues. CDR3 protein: CASSQPGITEAFF. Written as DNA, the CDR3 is TGCGCCAGCAGCCAACCGGGGATCACTGAAGCTTTCTTT.

The CDR3, as DNA: TGTGCCAGCAGCTTAAGCATGGGACAAGAGACCCAGTACTTC. It translates to CASSLSMGQETQYF. The J gene is TRBJ2-5, the V gene TRBV7-9; the D is unclear. V was clipped by 2 bases and J by 2 bases, with 9 bases between them. The CDR3 has 14 residues. The germline CDR1 and CDR2 sequences are SEHNR and FQNEAQ (reference sequence).

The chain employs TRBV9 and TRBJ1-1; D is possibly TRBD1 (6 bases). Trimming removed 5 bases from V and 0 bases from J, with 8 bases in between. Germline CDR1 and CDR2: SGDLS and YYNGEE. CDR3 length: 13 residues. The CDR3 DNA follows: TGTGCCAGCAGGGGACACTTGAACACTGAAGCTTTCTTT. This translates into CASRGHLNTEAFF.

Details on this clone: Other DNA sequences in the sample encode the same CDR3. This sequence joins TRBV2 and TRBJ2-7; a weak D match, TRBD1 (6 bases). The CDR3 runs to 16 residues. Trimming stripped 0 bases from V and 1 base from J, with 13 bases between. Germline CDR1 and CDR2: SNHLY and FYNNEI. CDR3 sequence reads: CASSEALQGQSYEQYF. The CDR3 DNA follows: TGTGCCAGCAGTGAAGCGCTTCAGGGGCAGTCCTACGAGCAGTACTTC. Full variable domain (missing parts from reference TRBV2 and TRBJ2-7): EPEVTQTPSHQVTQMGQEVILRCVPISNHLYFYWYRQILGQKVEFLVSFYNNEISEKSEIFDDQFSVERPDGSNFTLKIRSTKLEDSAMYFCASSEALQGQSYEQYFGPGTRLTVT.

CDR3 region: CASSTWTGGENTGELFF. In nucleotides, the CDR3 is TGTGCCAGTAGTACCTGGACAGGGGGCGAGAACACCGGGGAGCTGTTTTTT. The rearrangement links TRBV19 to TRBJ2-2; 11 bases map to TRBD1. The CDR3 is made up of 17 amino acids. V was clipped by 4 bases and J by 1 base; unmatched bases: 5. Per germline, CDR1 LNHDA and CDR2 SQIVND (reference sequence).

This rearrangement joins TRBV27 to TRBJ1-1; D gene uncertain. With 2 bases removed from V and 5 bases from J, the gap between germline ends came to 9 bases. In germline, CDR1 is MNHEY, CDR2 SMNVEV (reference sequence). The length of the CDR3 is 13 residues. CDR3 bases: TGTGCCAGCAGTTTAGTTCGTAGAACTGAAGCTTTCTTT. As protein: CASSLVRRTEAFF.

CDR3 sequence (DNA): TGTGCCAGCAGCTCCCCGGGGGTCGCGGGAAGGCGTACGCAGTATTTT. Amino acid sequence: CASSSPGVAGRRTQYF. This chain links TRBV7-2 with TRBJ2-3; D is possibly TRBD2 (6 bases). The CDR3 sequence is 16 residues long. CDR1 is SGHTA, CDR2 FQGNSA, per germline. The V end was cut by 4 bases, the J end by 8 bases, with 22 bases between.

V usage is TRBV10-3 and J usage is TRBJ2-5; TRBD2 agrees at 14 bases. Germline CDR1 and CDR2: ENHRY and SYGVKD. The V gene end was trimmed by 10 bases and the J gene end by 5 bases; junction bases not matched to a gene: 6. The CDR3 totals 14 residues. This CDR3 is CATGLAGADETQYF. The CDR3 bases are TGTGCCACGGGACTAGCGGGAGCGGATGAGACCCAGTACTTC.

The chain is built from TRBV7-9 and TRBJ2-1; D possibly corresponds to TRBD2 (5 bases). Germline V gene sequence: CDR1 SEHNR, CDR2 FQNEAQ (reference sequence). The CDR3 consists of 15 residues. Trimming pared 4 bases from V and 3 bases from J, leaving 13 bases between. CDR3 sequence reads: CASSSTRRRYNEQFF. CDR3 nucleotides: TGTGCCAGCAGCTCAACTAGGCGCCGCTACAATGAGCAGTTCTTC. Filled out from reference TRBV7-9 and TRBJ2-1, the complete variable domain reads DTGVSQNPRHKITKRGQNVTFRCDPISEHNRLYWYRQTLGQGPEFLTYFQNEAQLEKSRLLSDRFSAERPKGSFSTLEIQRTEQGDSAMYLCASSSTRRRYNEQFFGPGTRLTVL.

CDR3 DNA sequence: TGTGCCAGCAGCGGAACTACAGGGAGGGCAGATACGCAGTATTTT. Amino acids: CASSGTTGRADTQYF. The rearrangement joins TRBV9 to TRBJ2-3, with D perhaps matching TRBD2 (7 bases). This CDR3 region has 15 residues. Trimming cost V 3 bases and J 4 bases, with 15 bases left between them. CDR1 is SGDLS, CDR2 YYNGEE, per germline.

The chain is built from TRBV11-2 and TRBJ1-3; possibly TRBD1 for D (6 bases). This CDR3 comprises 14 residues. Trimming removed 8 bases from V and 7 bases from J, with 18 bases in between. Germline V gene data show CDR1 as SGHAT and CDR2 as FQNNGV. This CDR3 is CASAGGRGKNTIYF. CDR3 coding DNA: TGTGCCAGCGCCGGCGGCAGGGGAAAGAACACCATATATTTT.

The CDR3 region is CAYPRGEGETQYF. In DNA form, the CDR3 reads TGTGCCTACCCCAGGGGAGAGGGAGAGACCCAGTACTTC. The gene calls are TRBV27 and TRBJ2-5; a weak D match, TRBD1 (6 bases). Germline assignment: CDR1 MNHEY and CDR2 SMNVEV (reference sequence). This CDR3 has 13 amino acids. Trimming took 11 bases from V and 4 from J, leaving 17 bases between them.

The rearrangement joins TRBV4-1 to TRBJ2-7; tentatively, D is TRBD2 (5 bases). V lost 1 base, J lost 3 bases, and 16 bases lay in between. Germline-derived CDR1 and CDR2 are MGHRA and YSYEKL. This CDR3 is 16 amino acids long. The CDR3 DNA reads TGCGCCAGCAGCCAAGTAAGGTCCCAGGCGGGCTACGAGCAGTACTTC. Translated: CASSQVRSQAGYEQYF.

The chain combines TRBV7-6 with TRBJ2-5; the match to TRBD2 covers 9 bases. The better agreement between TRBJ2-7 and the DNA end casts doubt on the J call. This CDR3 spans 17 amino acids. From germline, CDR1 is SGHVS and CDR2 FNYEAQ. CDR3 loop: CASSSRPSGATSYEQYF. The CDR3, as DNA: TGTGCCAGCAGCTCACGTCCTAGCGGGGCGACCTCCTACGAGCAGTACTTC.

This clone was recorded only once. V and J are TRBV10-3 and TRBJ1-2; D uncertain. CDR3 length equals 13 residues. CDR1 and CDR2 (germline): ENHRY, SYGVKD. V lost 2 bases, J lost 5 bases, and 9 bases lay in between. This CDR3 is CAISETELYGYTF. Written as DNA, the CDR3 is TGTGCCATCAGTGAGACAGAGCTTTATGGCTACACCTTC.

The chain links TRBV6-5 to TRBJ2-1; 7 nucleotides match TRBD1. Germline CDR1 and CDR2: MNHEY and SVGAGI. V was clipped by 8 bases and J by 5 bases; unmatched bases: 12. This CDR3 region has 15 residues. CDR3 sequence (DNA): TGTGCCAGCGAAACAACCGGGACAGCCGACAATGAGCAGTTCTTC. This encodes CASETTGTADNEQFF.